This entry features one T cell receptor (beta chain) sequence. Antigen unknown. Source study methods: Variation in CDR3 across clinicopathological groups served as the basis for constructing a distant-metastasis classifier in papillary thyroid cancer. TCRdb re-called the PCR reads with MiXCR. The V and J calls follow TCRdb's processing rather than the paper's. The sample has about 16,000 clones; about 20% are singletons. The data derive from a study of metastatic and nonmetastatic thyroid tumors. As for the study in general: Samples came from malignant and benign thyroid patients, and repertoires were compared across blood and tumor or nodule tissue.

The entire patient cohort was treatment-naive prior to thyroid surgery. General study points: Significantly higher TCR beta diversity was reportedly seen in malignant thyroid tumors than benign nodules, in blood and tumor.

Germline V gene data show CDR1 as DFQATT and CDR2 as SNEGSKA (reference sequence). The CDR3 totals 14 residues. V shed 3 bases and J 0 bases; nucleotides not matched to a gene: 4. Specimen: adjacent normal tissue. V is TRBV20-1 and J is TRBJ1-2; 7 bases agree with TRBD1. The TCR was taken from a female donor with papillary thyroid cancer or a benign thyroid nodule (not recorded which). Some clones in this sample may be carry-over from other donors' samples. The CDR3 reads CSARGQSANYGYTF. Written as DNA, the CDR3 is TGCAGTGCTAGGGGACAGTCTGCTAACTATGGCTACACCTTC.